A single sample is the source of the 22 T cell receptor beta chains below, sequenced in a study of cytomegalovirus exposure and HLA in healthy donors. This PCR relied on a set of 60 Vbeta primers and 13 Jbeta primers. Clones were read by immunoSEQ multiplex PCR, and TCRdb kept only the in-frame ones, dropping some. The sample contains 85,000 to 100,000 clones, roughly two thirds of which appear only once. The sequenced sample was PBMCs. These receptors were collected from a woman aged 25-40 years in good health and CMV-seronegative.

This clone was counted a single time. V is TRBV5-1 and J is TRBJ1-1; the match to TRBD1 covers 8 bases. CDR1 and CDR2 from the germline V gene are SGHRS and YFSETQ. The CDR3 spans 14 residues. J gave up 6 bases and V 1 base, and 5 bases lay outside the gene matches. The CDR3 region has the DNA TGCGCCAGCAGCTTGCCTACACAGGGGGCTGAAGCTTTCTTT. It is translated as CASSLPTQGAEAFF.

The chain carries TRBV5-5 and TRBJ2-5; D remains unclear. CDR1 SGHKS and CDR2 YYEKEE come from the germline V gene (reference sequence). Trimming took off 3 bases at V and 5 bases at J, with 11 bases between the two ends. The length of the CDR3 is 13 residues. The CDR3 is CASSSAPRETQYF. The CDR3 DNA reads as TGTGCCAGCAGCTCAGCGCCTCGTGAGACCCAGTACTTC. Complete variable domain (other parts from reference TRBV5-5 and TRBJ2-5): DAGVTQSPTHLIKTRGQQVTLRCSPISGHKSVSWYQQVLGQGPQFIFQYYEKEERGRGNFPDRFSARQFPNYSSELNVNALLLGDSALYLCASSSAPRETQYFGPGTRLLVL.

The V and J genes are TRBV10-3 and TRBJ2-3; the match to TRBD2 covers 8 bases. Looked up from germline, CDR1 is ENHRY and CDR2 is SYGVKD. The junction had 7 bases not matched to a gene; V was cut back by 8 bases and J by 3 bases. The CDR3 consists of 14 residues. This CDR3 reads CAIGPGGPTDTQYF. Written as DNA, the CDR3 is TGTGCCATCGGACCGGGGGGGCCTACAGATACGCAGTATTTT.

The V and J genes are TRBV7-6 and TRBJ2-3; the match to TRBD2 covers 8 bases. Per the germline V gene, CDR1 is SGHVS and CDR2 is FNYEAQ. The CDR3 length is 17 residues. V was pared by 0 bases and J by 5 bases, with 10 bases of the junction left unmatched. CDR3 in amino acids: CASSLAFAGGVEDTQYF. The CDR3 region has the DNA TGTGCCAGCAGCTTAGCTTTCGCGGGAGGTGTAGAAGATACGCAGTATTTT.

The chain couples TRBV13 to TRBJ2-5, with D maybe TRBD2 (6 bases). The CDR3 totals 14 residues. With 5 bases removed from V and 2 bases from J, the gap between germline ends came to 12 bases. CDR1 is PRHDT, CDR2 FYEKMQ, per germline (reference sequence). Here the CDR3 reads CASSGRDFQETQYF. The CDR3 region has the DNA TGTGCCAGCAGCGGCCGGGACTTTCAAGAGACCCAGTACTTC.

In its sample, this clone was seen a few times. This chain links TRBV5-1 with TRBJ1-4; D is unclear. The CDR3 is 13 amino acids. Germline V gene data show CDR1 as SGHRS and CDR2 as YFSETQ. Trimming removed 9 bases at V and 0 bases at J, with 9 bases between. In DNA form, the CDR3 reads TGCGCCACCGCACAGACAACTAATGAAAAACTGTTTTTT. This gives the protein CATAQTTNEKLFF.

The chain links TRBV5-5 to TRBJ1-2; 9 nucleotides line up with TRBD1. The junction had 12 bases not matched to a gene; V was cut back by 4 bases and J by 5 bases. Germline CDR1 is SGHKS and CDR2 is YYEKEE (reference sequence). This CDR3 comprises 16 residues. The CDR3 region is CASSLAAGTGKYGYTF. CDR3 in DNA: TGTGCCAGCAGCCTGGCCGCGGGGACAGGGAAATATGGCTACACCTTC.

This chain links TRBV4-1 with TRBJ1-3; D remains unclear. The germline V gene has CDR1 MGHRA and CDR2 YSYEKL. V lost 1 base and J lost 6, with 13 bases in between. The CDR3 runs 15 residues. The CDR3 sequence is CASSQVSGVENTIYF. The CDR3 DNA is TGCGCCAGCAGCCAAGTTTCCGGGGTCGAAAACACCATATATTTT.

V and J are TRBV29-1 and TRBJ2-7; 7 bases are shared with TRBD1. This CDR3 has 12 residues. V trimming: 6 bases; J trimming: 0 bases; junction bases outside the gene matches: 2. Germline V CDR1 and CDR2: SQVTM, ANQGSEA. In nucleotides, the CDR3 is TGCAGCGTGGGGACAGACTCCTACGAGCAGTACTTC. Protein product: CSVGTDSYEQYF.

The chain employs TRBV27 and TRBJ2-7; TRBD1 matches 9 bases. Germline CDR1 MNHEY, CDR2 SMNVEV (reference sequence). V shed 5 bases and J 3 bases; nucleotides not matched to a gene: 5. CDR3 length: 14 residues. CDR3 amino acids: CASSLQGANYEQYF. In DNA form, the CDR3 reads TGTGCCAGCAGTCTACAGGGGGCGAACTACGAGCAGTACTTC.

This clone was observed a handful of times. V gene TRBV5-4 combines with J gene TRBJ2-7, with 7 nucleotides matching TRBD1. Trimming removed 3 bases from V and 6 bases from J; junction bases left unmatched: 3. The CDR3 has 12 amino acids. CDR1 is SGHNT and CDR2 is YYREEE in the germline V gene (reference sequence). CDR3 in DNA: TGTGCCAGCAGCTCATACAGGGGCGAGCAGTACTTC. Residues: CASSSYRGEQYF. Full variable domain (rest looked up from reference TRBV5-4 and TRBJ2-7): ETGVTQSPTHLIKTRGQQVTLRCSSQSGHNTVSWYQQALGQGPQFIFQYYREEENGRGNFPPRFSGLQFPNYSSELNVNALELDDSALYLCASSSYRGEQYFGPGTRLTVT.

As to this clone: The sample carries other DNA sequences with the same CDR3. V gene TRBV2 combines with J gene TRBJ2-7; 8 bases map to TRBD1. CDR1 and CDR2 from the germline V gene are SNHLY and FYNNEI. The trim removed 6 bases at V and 0 bases at J, leaving 4 bases unmatched. The CDR3 runs 14 residues. The CDR3 spells CASSRQGSSYEQYF. The CDR3 coding sequence is TGTGCCAGCAGCAGACAGGGGAGCTCCTACGAGCAGTACTTC.

In its sample, this clone was seen a few times. This chain joins TRBV18 and TRBJ2-2; 12 nucleotides agree with TRBD1. This CDR3 has 18 residues. The trim removed 0 bases at V and 5 bases at J, leaving 7 bases unmatched. Per germline, CDR1 KGHSH and CDR2 LQKENI. The CDR3 bases are TGTGCCAGCTCACCACCAATTGGGACAGGGGGCCGTACCGGGGAGCTGTTTTTT. Its translation is CASSPPIGTGGRTGELFF.

The rearrangement links TRBV6-5 to TRBJ2-1; 11 bases map to TRBD2. Looked up from germline, CDR1 is MNHEY and CDR2 is SVGAGI. CDR3 length: 14 residues. The ends lost 11 bases at V and 9 bases at J; junction bases unmatched: 12. The CDR3 DNA is TGTGCCGTTCTATCACTAGCGGGGGTGGGTGAGCAGTTCTTC. Protein: CAVLSLAGVGEQFF.

This clone was seen a few times. This chain connects TRBV12-5 to TRBJ2-5; 16 bases are shared with TRBD2. The J segment lost 5 bases and the V segment lost 2 bases, leaving 17 bases of the junction unmatched. CDR1 and CDR2 from the germline V gene are LGHNT and FRNRAP. The CDR3 sequence is 21 residues long. This CDR3 is CASGLFALVPGLAGGPETQYF. Here the CDR3 DNA reads TGTGCTAGTGGTTTGTTCGCTCTTGTCCCGGGACTAGCGGGAGGGCCGGAGACCCAGTACTTC.

The gene calls are TRBV5-1 and TRBJ2-3; TRBD2 aligns across 10 bases. Germline lookup yields CDR1 SGHRS and CDR2 YFSETQ. The V gene end was trimmed by 4 bases and the J gene end by 6 bases; junction bases not matched to a gene: 8. The CDR3 spans 15 residues. As DNA, the CDR3 is TGCGCCAGCAGCCACACAGCGGGAGGGGGGGATACGCAGTATTTT. This sequence encodes CASSHTAGGGDTQYF.

Here the CDR3 DNA reads TGTGCTAGTGGACCCGGACTAGCGGGAGTGGAAACAGATACGCAGTATTTT. The encoded protein is CASGPGLAGVETDTQYF. The rearrangement joins TRBV12-5 to TRBJ2-3; 13 nucleotides match TRBD2. The CDR3 has 17 amino acids. The V segment lost 6 bases and the J segment 3 bases; nucleotides outside the gene matches: 9. CDR1 is LGHNT, CDR2 FRNRAP, per germline.

This rearrangement joins TRBV5-1 to TRBJ2-3, with 12 bases lining up with TRBD2. The V gene end was trimmed by 2 bases and the J gene end by 0 bases; junction bases not matched to a gene: 4. Germline lookup yields CDR1 SGHRS and CDR2 YFSETQ. The CDR3 runs 17 residues. The CDR3 DNA follows: TGCGCCAGCAGCTTTCTAGCGGGGGGGCGAAGCACAGATACGCAGTATTTT. It yields the protein CASSFLAGGRSTDTQYF.

The J gene is TRBJ1-2, the V gene TRBV5-5; TRBD1 matches at 7 bases. The V and J ends lost 3 bases and 3 bases, in that order; junction bases with no gene match: 8. CDR1 is SGHKS, CDR2 YYEKEE, per germline (reference sequence). The CDR3 runs to 15 residues. CDR3 DNA sequence: TGTGCCAGCAGCTCACAGGGGCTGGGGCACTATGGCTACACCTTC. This sequence encodes CASSSQGLGHYGYTF.

This clone occurred a few times. The chain is built from TRBV10-2 and TRBJ2-5, with 10 bases fitting TRBD2. The J call may not be correct, given that the DNA end is closer to TRBJ2-7. The V gene's germline CDR1 is WSHSY and CDR2 SAAADI. The CDR3 spans 16 residues. The CDR3 region is CASSESGSGGLYEQYF. The CDR3, as DNA: TGCGCCAGCAGTGAGTCTGGTAGCGGGGGGTTATACGAGCAGTACTTC.

The V gene is TRBV5-4, the J gene TRBJ2-7, with D possibly TRBD1 on 6 matching bases. This CDR3 spans 16 amino acids. Germline CDR1 and CDR2: SGHNT and YYREEE (reference sequence). The V end lost 3 bases, the J end lost 2 bases, and 18 bases lay between the germline ends. DNA for the CDR3: TGTGCCAGCAGCTCAACGTTAAACAGGGTAACCTACGAGCAGTACTTC. Translating gives CASSSTLNRVTYEQYF. The complete variable domain, with remaining parts taken from reference TRBV5-4 and TRBJ2-7, reads ETGVTQSPTHLIKTRGQQVTLRCSSQSGHNTVSWYQQALGQGPQFIFQYYREEENGRGNFPPRFSGLQFPNYSSELNVNALELDDSALYLCASSSTLNRVTYEQYFGPGTRLTVT.

V is TRBV9 and J is TRBJ1-1; TRBD1 matches 9 bases. The length of the CDR3 is 15 residues. With V trimmed by 2 bases and J by 3 bases, 5 bases remained unmatched. Germline lookup yields CDR1 SGDLS and CDR2 YYNGEE. The chain's CDR3 is CASSVSGTGYTEAFF. CDR3 bases: TGTGCCAGCAGCGTCTCCGGGACAGGGTACACTGAAGCTTTCTTT.